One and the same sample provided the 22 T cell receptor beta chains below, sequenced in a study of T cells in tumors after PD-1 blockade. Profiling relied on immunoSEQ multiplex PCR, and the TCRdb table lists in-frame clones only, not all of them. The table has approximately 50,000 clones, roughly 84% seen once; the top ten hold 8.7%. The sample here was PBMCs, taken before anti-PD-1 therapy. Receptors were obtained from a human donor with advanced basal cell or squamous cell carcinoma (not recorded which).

This chain's CDR3 is CASSYRTGYEQYF. CDR3 sequence (DNA): TGTGCCAGCAGTTACCGGACAGGGTACGAGCAGTACTTC. The rearrangement links TRBV6-5 to TRBJ2-7, with TRBD1 matching 8 bases. CDR1 is MNHEY and CDR2 is SVGAGI in the germline V gene. V was pared by 2 bases and J by 4 bases, with 1 base of the junction left unmatched. The CDR3 sequence is 13 residues long.

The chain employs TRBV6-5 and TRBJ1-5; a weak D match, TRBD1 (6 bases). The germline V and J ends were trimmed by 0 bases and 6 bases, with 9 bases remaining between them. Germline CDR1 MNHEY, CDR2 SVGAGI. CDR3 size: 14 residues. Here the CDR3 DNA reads TGTGCCAGCAGTTACTCGGGGGCGAGTCAGCCCCAGCATTTT. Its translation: CASSYSGASQPQHF.

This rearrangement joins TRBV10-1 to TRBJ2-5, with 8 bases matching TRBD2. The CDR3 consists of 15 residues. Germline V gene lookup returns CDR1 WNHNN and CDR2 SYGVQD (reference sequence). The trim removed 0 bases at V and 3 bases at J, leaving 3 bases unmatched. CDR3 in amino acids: CASSESTAGEETQYF. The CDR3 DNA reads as TGCGCCAGCAGTGAGTCGACAGCGGGGGAAGAGACCCAGTACTTC.

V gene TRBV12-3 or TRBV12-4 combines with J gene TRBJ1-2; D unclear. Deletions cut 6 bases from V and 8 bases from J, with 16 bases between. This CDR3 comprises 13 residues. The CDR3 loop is CASSPGTRTGYTF. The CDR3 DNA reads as TGTGCCAGCAGCCCCGGCACACGGACGGGCTACACCTTC.

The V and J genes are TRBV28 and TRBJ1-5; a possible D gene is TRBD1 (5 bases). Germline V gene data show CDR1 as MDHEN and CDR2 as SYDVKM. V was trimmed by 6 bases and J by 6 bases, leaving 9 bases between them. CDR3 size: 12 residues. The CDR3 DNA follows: TGTGCCAGCAGCGAAGGGGCTCAGCCCCAGCATTTT. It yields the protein CASSEGAQPQHF.

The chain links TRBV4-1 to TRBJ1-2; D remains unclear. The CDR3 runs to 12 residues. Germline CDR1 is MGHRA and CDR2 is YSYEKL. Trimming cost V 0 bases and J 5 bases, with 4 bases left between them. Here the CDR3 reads CASSQEGYGYTF. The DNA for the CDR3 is TGCGCCAGCAGCCAAGAAGGGTATGGCTACACCTTC.

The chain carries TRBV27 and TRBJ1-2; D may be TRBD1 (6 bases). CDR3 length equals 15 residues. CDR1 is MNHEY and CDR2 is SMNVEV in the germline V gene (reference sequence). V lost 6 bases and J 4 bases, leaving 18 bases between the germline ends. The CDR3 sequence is CASRISQGRIYGYTF. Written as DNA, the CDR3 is TGTGCCAGCAGAATCTCCCAGGGGCGTATCTATGGCTACACCTTC.

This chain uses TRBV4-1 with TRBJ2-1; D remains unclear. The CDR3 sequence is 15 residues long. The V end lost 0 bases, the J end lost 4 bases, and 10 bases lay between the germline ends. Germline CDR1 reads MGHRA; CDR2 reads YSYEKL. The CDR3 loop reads CASSQERTRYNEQFF. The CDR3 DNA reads TGCGCCAGCAGCCAAGAACGAACCCGGTACAATGAGCAGTTCTTC.

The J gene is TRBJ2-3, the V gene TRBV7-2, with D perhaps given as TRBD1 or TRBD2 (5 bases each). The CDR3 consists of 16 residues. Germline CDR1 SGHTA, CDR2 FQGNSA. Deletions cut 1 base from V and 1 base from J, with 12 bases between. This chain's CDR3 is CASSLEGRAGTDTQYF. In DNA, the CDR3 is TGTGCCAGCAGCTTAGAGGGGCGGGCGGGCACAGATACGCAGTATTTT.

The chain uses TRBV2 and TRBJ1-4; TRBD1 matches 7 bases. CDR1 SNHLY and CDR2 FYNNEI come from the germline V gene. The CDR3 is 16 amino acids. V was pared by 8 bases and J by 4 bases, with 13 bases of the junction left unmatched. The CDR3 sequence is CASGVSRTGINEKLFF. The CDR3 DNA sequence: TGTGCCAGCGGAGTCTCACGGACAGGAATTAATGAAAAACTGTTTTTT.

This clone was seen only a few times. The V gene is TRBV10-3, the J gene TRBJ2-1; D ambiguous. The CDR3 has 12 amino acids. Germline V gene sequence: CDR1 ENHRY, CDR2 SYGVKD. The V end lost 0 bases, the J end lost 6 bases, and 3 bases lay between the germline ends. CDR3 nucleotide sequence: TGTGCCATCAGTGAGTCTCGCAATGAGCAGTTCTTC. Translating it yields CAISESRNEQFF.

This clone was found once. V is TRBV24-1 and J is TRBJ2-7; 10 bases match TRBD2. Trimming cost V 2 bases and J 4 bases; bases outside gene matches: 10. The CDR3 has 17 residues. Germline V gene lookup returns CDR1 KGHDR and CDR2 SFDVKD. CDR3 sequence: CATSDSWSSGSSYEQYF. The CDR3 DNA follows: TGTGCCACCAGTGATTCGTGGTCTAGCGGGAGTTCATACGAGCAGTACTTC.

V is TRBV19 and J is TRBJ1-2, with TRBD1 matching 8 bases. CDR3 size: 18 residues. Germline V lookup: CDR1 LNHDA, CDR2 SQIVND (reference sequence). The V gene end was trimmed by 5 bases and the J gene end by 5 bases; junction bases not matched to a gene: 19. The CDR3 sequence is CASSSKGPLGQALYGYTF. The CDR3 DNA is TGTGCCAGTAGTTCAAAAGGGCCCTTGGGACAGGCGCTATATGGCTACACCTTC.

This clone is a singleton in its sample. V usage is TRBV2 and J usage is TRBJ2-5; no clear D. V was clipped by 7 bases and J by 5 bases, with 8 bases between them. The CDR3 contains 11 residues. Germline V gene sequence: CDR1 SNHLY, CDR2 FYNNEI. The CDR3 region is CASTPWETQYF. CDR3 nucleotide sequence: TGTGCCAGCACCCCCTGGGAGACCCAGTACTTC.

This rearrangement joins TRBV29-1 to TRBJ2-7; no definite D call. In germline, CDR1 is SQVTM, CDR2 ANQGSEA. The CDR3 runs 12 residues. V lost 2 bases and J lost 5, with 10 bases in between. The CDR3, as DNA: TGCAGCGTTGAATCGGGTCGCCACGAGCAGTACTTC. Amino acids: CSVESGRHEQYF.

CDR3 DNA: TGCGCCAGCAGCACGGGACAGGGGGCGAGGGAGACCCAGTACTTC. Translation gives CASSTGQGARETQYF. The chain recombines TRBV5-1 with TRBJ2-5, with TRBD1 matching 12 bases. Looked up from germline, CDR1 is SGHRS and CDR2 is YFSETQ. V lost 4 bases and J lost 5; bases outside the gene matches: 6. The length of the CDR3 is 15 residues.

This CDR3 is CASSLVGGEETQYF. The CDR3, as DNA: TGTGCCAGCAGCTTGGTAGGGGGCGAGGAGACCCAGTACTTC. V is TRBV5-5 and J is TRBJ2-5; 7 bases are a match to TRBD1. Looked up from germline, CDR1 is SGHKS and CDR2 is YYEKEE (reference sequence). The CDR3 runs to 14 residues. Trimming removed 0 bases from V and 5 bases from J; junction bases left unmatched: 4.

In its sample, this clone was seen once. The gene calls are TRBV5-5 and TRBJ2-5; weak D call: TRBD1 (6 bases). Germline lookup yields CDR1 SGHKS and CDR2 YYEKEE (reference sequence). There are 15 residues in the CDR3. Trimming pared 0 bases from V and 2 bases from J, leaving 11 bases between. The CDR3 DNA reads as TGTGCCAGCAGCTTGGTTGGGGGCTGGCAAGAGACCCAGTACTTC. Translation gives CASSLVGGWQETQYF.

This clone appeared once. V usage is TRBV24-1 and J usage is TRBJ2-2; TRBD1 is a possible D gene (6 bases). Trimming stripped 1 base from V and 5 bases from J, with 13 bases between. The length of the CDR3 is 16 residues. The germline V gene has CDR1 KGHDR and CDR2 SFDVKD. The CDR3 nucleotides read TGTGCCACCAGTGATTTTGTAGCAGGGGTAACCGGGGAGCTGTTTTTT. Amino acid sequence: CATSDFVAGVTGELFF.

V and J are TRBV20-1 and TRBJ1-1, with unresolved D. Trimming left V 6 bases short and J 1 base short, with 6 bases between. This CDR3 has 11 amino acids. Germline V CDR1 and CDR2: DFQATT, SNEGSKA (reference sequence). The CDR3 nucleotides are TGCAGTGCGCCCCGGAACACTGAAGCTTTCTTT. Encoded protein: CSAPRNTEAFF.

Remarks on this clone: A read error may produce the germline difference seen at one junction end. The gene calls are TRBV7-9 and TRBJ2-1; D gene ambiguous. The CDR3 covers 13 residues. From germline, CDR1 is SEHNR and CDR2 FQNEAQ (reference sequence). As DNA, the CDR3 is TGTGCCAGCAGCTTATCCTCCAACAATGAGCAGTTCTTC. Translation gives CASSLSSNNEQFF.

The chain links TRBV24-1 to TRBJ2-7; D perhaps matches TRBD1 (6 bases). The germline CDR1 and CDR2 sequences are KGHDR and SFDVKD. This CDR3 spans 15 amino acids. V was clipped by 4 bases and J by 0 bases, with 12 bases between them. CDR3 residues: CATSDGTTLSYEQYF. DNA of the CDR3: TGTGCCACCAGTGACGGGACAACCCTCTCCTACGAGCAGTACTTC.